The 8 T cell receptor beta chains below were found in one sample sequenced in a study of long-term antiretroviral therapy in people with HIV. The immunoSEQ assay was v3.0, run at survey level. The assay was immunoSEQ multiplex PCR, and TCRdb's table has in-frame clones only and misses some. The top ten hold around 3.7% of the sample, which has about 31,000 clones, approximately 83% seen once. The source was unsorted PBMCs, collected 0.8 years before starting antiretroviral therapy. Every receptor here comes from a man in his late teens or twenties with HIV.

The J gene is TRBJ1-2, the V gene TRBV18; 10 nucleotides match TRBD1. The germline CDR1 and CDR2 sequences are KGHSH and LQKENI. The CDR3 loop spans 13 amino acids. V lost 4 bases to trimming and J lost 7 bases; unmatched junction nucleotides: 3. CDR3: CASSRQGAAGYTF. The CDR3 DNA follows: TGTGCCAGCTCACGACAGGGGGCAGCTGGCTACACCTTC.

This clone was observed a single time. This chain links TRBV15 with TRBJ2-2, with unresolved D. CDR1 and CDR2 (germline): LNHNV, YYDKDF (reference sequence). The CDR3 loop spans 13 amino acids. The germline V and J ends were trimmed by 0 bases and 5 bases, with 4 bases remaining between them. CDR3 nucleotides: TGTGCCACCAGCAGAGATCAGACCGGGGAGCTGTTTTTT. Translated, it gives CATSRDQTGELFF.

The V and J genes are TRBV7-9 and TRBJ1-2; unclear D gene. CDR3 length: 12 amino acids. Trimming pared 6 bases from V and 6 bases from J, leaving 11 bases between. Germline V lookup: CDR1 SEHNR, CDR2 FQNEAQ (reference sequence). The CDR3 DNA reads as TGTGCCAGCAGTTCAGGAGCCGATGGCTACACCTTC. Protein product: CASSSGADGYTF.

The chain joins TRBV5-4 to TRBJ2-1, with 12 bases matching TRBD2. Unmatched junction bases numbered 9, after V lost 4 bases and J lost 10 bases. CDR1 and CDR2 (germline): SGHNT, YYREEE (reference sequence). The CDR3 has 15 residues. The CDR3 reads CASSRTSGKDWEQFF. CDR3 bases: TGTGCCAGCAGCAGGACTAGCGGGAAGGACTGGGAGCAGTTCTTC.

J is TRBJ2-7 and V is TRBV10-3; the match to TRBD2 covers 12 bases. Per germline, CDR1 ENHRY and CDR2 SYGVKD. The CDR3 loop spans 14 amino acids. The V gene end was trimmed by 2 bases and the J gene end by 4 bases; junction bases not matched to a gene: 0. The CDR3 DNA reads as TGTGCCATCAGTGAGACTAGCGGGGGGTACGAGCAGTACTTC. Translating it yields CAISETSGGYEQYF.

The DNA for the CDR3 is TGTGCCAGCAGCTTGGTGACATATAGCACAGATACGCAGTATTTT. It yields the protein CASSLVTYSTDTQYF. The chain carries TRBV11-3 and TRBJ2-3; D is unresolved. Trimming shortened V by 3 bases and J by 0 bases, and 10 bases separated the two germline ends. Germline CDR1 and CDR2: SGHNT and YENEEA. The CDR3 runs 15 residues.

V is TRBV4-3 and J is TRBJ1-2, with 7 bases that match TRBD1. The trim removed 0 bases at V and 4 bases at J, leaving 8 bases unmatched. The CDR3 totals 16 residues. CDR1 is LGHNA, CDR2 YSLEER, per germline. The CDR3 DNA follows: TGCGCCAGCAGCCAAGAACAATCGGGACAGATCTATGGCTACACCTTC. Translation: CASSQEQSGQIYGYTF.

This chain connects TRBV2 to TRBJ2-1, with D hard to call. The V and J ends lost 5 bases and 10 bases respectively, with 15 bases between them. The CDR3 consists of 13 residues. Germline V gives CDR1 SNHLY, CDR2 FYNNEI. Written as DNA, the CDR3 is TGTGCCAGCAGTCCTATAGCCCGCTCGGAGCAGTTCTTC. It is translated as CASSPIARSEQFF.